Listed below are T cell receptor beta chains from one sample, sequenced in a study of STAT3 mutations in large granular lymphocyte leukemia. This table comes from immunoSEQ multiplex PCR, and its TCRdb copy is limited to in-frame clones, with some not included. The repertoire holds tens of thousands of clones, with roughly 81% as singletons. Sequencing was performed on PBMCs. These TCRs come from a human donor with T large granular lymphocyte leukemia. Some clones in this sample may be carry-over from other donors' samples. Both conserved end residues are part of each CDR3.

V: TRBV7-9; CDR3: CASSQTGNTEAFF
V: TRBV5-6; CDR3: CASTLSFERRGGFADTQYF
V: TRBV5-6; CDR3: CASSLKRGAWDTQYF
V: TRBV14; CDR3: CASSQVTEAFF
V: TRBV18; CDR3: CASSSSGGASYEQYF
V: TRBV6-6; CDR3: CASSYTSMNTEAFF
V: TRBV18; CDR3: CASSGATDEQYF
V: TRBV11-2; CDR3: CASSLGAGKGYGYTF
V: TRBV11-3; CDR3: CASSLSVDRGQGGNQPQHF
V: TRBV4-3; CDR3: CASSPIQGGALHF
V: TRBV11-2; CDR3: CASSLGHLRTVESNYGYTF
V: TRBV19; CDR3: CASSLVTGLDQPQHF
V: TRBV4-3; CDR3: CASSQATTEIYGYTF
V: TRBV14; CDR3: CASSQDRGWGELFF
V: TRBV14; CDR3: CASSPRGAYNEQFF
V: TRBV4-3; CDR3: CASSQDRGLGTEAFF
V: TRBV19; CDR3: CASSWAVNQPQHF
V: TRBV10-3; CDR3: CAISVMGVEQFF
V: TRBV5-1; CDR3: CASSSRLVEDTQYF
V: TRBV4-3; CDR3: CASSQGTGGSSGNTIYF
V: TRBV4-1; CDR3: CASSGATTEAFF
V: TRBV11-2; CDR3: CASSLAAQNYGYTF
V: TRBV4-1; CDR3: CASSQEPSIGGYTF
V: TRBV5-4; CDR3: CASSLEGAWYEQYF
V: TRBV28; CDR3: CASSEGKAGNTIYF
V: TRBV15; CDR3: CATSQLVLFSGSNQPQHF
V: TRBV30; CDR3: CAWSVSGGTEAFF
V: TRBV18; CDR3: CASSQQDLSYNSPLHF
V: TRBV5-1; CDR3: CASSLGGGQGYQETQYF